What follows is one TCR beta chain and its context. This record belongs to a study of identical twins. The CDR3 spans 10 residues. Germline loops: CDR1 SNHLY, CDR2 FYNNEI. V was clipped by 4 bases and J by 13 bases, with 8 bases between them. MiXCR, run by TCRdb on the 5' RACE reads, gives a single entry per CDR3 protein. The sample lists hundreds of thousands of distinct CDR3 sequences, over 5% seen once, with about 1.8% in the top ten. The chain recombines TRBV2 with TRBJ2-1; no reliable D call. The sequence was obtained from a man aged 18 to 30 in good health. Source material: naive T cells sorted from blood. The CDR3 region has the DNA TGTGCCAGCAGTGCGCCAGGTCAGTTCTTC. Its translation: CASSAPGQFF. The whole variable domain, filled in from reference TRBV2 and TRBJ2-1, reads EPEVTQTPSHQVTQMGQEVILRCVPISNHLYFYWYRQILGQKVEFLVSFYNNEISEKSEIFDDQFSVERPDGSNFTLKIRSTKLEDSAMYFCASSAPGQFFGPGTRLTVL.